Below are 10 T cell receptor beta chains sequenced from a single sample in a study of cytomegalovirus exposure and HLA in healthy donors. The PCR contained 60 Vbeta and 13 Jbeta primers. The method was immunoSEQ multiplex PCR; TCRdb's version includes in-frame clones alone and lacks a portion of them. The sample records some 160,000 clones, about 88% being singletons. The sample comprised PBMCs. Receptors originate from a young woman in good health and CMV-seronegative.

The gene calls are TRBV4-2 and TRBJ2-2; 11 bases line up with TRBD2. Trimming cost V 5 bases and J 1 base; bases outside gene matches: 9. CDR3 length equals 18 residues. CDR1 is LGHNA, CDR2 YNFKEQ, per germline. CDR3 loop: CASSYEIAGGLNTGELFF. The DNA of the CDR3 is TGTGCCAGCAGCTACGAGATAGCGGGGGGGCTGAACACCGGGGAGCTGTTTTTT.

The table lists this clone with a count of one. The CDR3, as DNA: TGTGCCAGCGGACAGGAGCTTAACTATGGCTACACCTTC. Translating gives CASGQELNYGYTF. The J gene is TRBJ1-2, the V gene TRBV28; 7 nucleotides align to TRBD1. The germline CDR1 and CDR2 sequences are MDHEN and SYDVKM. The V gene end was trimmed by 8 bases and the J gene end by 1 base; junction bases not matched to a gene: 4. The CDR3 spans 13 residues.

This CDR3 reads CASRREVGTGELFF. CDR3 nucleotide sequence: TGTGCCAGCAGGAGGGAGGTCGGCACCGGGGAGCTGTTTTTT. The chain is built from TRBV28 and TRBJ2-2; possible D gene TRBD2, 6 bases. This CDR3 is 14 amino acids long. From germline, CDR1 is MDHEN and CDR2 SYDVKM. With 6 bases removed from V and 4 bases from J, the gap between germline ends came to 12 bases. The whole variable domain, remainder taken from reference TRBV28 and TRBJ2-2, is DVKVTQSSRYLVKRTGEKVFLECVQDMDHENMFWYRQDPGLGLRLIYFSYDVKMKEKGDIPEGYSVSREKKERFSLILESASTNQTSMYLCASRREVGTGELFFGEGSRLTVL.

J is TRBJ2-5 and V is TRBV5-6, with TRBD1 identical over 10 bases. The J segment lost 5 bases and the V segment lost 3 bases, leaving 7 bases of the junction unmatched. This CDR3 is built from 15 residues. Germline V gene sequence: CDR1 SGHDT, CDR2 YYEEEE. CDR3 protein: CASSSWDRGGETQYF. The CDR3 DNA follows: TGTGCCAGCAGCTCCTGGGACAGGGGAGGGGAGACCCAGTACTTC.

The chain employs TRBV10-3 and TRBJ1-2; D uncertain. The length of the CDR3 is 17 residues. V was cut by 2 bases and J by 3 bases, with 19 bases left in between. From germline, CDR1 is ENHRY and CDR2 SYGVKD. CDR3: CAISEEESLGNYYGYTF. In DNA, the CDR3 is TGTGCCATCAGTGAGGAGGAATCTTTAGGTAACTACTATGGCTACACCTTC.

The chain carries TRBV5-8 and TRBJ1-2, with 7 positions matching TRBD1. J was trimmed by 1 base and V by 4 bases; bases with no gene match: 4. Germline CDR1 and CDR2: SGHTS and YDEGEE. This CDR3 is 14 amino acids long. The CDR3 protein is CASSIDRVNYGYTF. CDR3 coding DNA: TGTGCCAGCAGCATAGACAGGGTTAACTATGGCTACACCTTC.

V usage is TRBV30 and J usage is TRBJ2-7; 8 bases line up with TRBD1. This CDR3 region has 14 residues. Germline assignment: CDR1 GTSNPN and CDR2 SVGIG (reference sequence). The V segment lost 2 bases and the J segment 0 bases; nucleotides outside the gene matches: 3. CDR3 sequence reads: CAWSIGQGSYEQYF. CDR3 nucleotides: TGTGCCTGGAGTATTGGACAGGGCTCCTACGAGCAGTACTTC.

The chain has TRBV6-1 and TRBJ1-2; D is perhaps TRBD1 (6 bases). V was clipped by 3 bases and J by 4 bases, with 12 bases between them. CDR3 length: 14 residues. Germline V lookup: CDR1 MNHNS, CDR2 SASEGT. The CDR3 DNA reads TGTGCCAGCAGTGATCAACAGGGCATCTATGGCTACACCTTC. Residues: CASSDQQGIYGYTF.

Of note for this clone: Germline and junction disagree at one end, which may indicate a read error. The chain joins TRBV4-2 to TRBJ1-1; TRBD1 agrees at 9 bases. This CDR3 contains 16 residues. Germline V gene lookup returns CDR1 LGHNA and CDR2 YNFKEQ. CDR3 in DNA: TGTGCCAGCAGCCAAGCCGGGACAGGGTCGAGCACTGAAGCCTTCTTT. Encoded protein: CASSQAGTGSSTEAFF.

This clone was recorded a few times. This chain connects TRBV18 to TRBJ2-7; 15 bases are shared with TRBD2. V dropped 3 bases and J dropped 0; count of bases not matched to a gene: 3. Germline values: CDR1 KGHSH, CDR2 LQKENI. This CDR3 is built from 17 residues. CDR3 in amino acids: CASSPGLAGGYSYEQYF. The DNA for the CDR3 is TGTGCCAGCTCACCGGGACTAGCGGGGGGCTACTCCTACGAGCAGTACTTC.